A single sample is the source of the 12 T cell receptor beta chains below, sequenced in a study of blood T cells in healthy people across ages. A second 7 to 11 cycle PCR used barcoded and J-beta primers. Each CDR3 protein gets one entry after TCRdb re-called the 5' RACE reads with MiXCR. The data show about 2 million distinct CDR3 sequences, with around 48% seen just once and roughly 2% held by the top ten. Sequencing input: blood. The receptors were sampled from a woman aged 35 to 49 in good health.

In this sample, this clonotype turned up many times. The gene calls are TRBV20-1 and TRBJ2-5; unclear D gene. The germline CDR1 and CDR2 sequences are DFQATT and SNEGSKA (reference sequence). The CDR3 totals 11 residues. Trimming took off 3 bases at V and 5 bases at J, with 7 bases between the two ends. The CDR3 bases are TGCAGTGCTAGTGGAGAGGAGACCCAGTACTTC. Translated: CSASGEETQYF.

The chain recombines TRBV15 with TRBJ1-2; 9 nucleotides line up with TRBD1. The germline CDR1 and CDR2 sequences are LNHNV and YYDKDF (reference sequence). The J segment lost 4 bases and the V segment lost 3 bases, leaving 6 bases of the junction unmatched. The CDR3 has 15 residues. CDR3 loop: CATSRGQGTPYGYTF. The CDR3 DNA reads TGTGCCACCAGCAGGGGACAGGGTACCCCCTATGGCTACACCTTC.

This CDR3 reads CASRQAGGYTF. CDR3 DNA: TGTGCCAGCAGACAAGCGGGTGGCTACACCTTC. The V and J genes are TRBV2 and TRBJ1-2; D is ambiguous. V lost 6 bases, J lost 7 bases, and 9 bases lay in between. This CDR3 has 11 amino acids. CDR1 is SNHLY, CDR2 FYNNEI, per germline.

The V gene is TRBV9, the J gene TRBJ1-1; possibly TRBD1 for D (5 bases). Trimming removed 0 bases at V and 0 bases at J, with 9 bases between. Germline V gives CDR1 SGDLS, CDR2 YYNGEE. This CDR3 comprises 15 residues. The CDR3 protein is CASSVDPTVNTEAFF. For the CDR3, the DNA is TGTGCCAGCAGCGTAGACCCGACAGTGAACACTGAAGCTTTCTTT.

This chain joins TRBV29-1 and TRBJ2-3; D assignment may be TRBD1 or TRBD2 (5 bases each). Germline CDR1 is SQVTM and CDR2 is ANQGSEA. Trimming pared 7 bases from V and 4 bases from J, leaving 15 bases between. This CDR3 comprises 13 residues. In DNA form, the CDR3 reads TGCAGCGGAGGGGCTTATTTAGCAGATACGCAGTATTTT. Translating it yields CSGGAYLADTQYF.

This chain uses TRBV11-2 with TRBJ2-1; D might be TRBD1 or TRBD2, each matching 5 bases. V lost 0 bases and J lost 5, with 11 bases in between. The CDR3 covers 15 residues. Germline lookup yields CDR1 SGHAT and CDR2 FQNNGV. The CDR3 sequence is CASSLDSQGHNEQFF. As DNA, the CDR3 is TGTGCCAGCAGCTTAGATAGTCAGGGACACAATGAGCAGTTCTTC.

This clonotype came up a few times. The DNA of the CDR3 is TGTGCCAGCAGCCGCCACACTCTTCAAAACAAGTACGAGCAGTACTTC. Amino acid sequence: CASSRHTLQNKYEQYF. The chain employs TRBV11-2 and TRBJ2-7; D is unresolved. The CDR3 loop spans 16 amino acids. The V end was cut by 5 bases, the J end by 4 bases, with 21 bases between. The germline CDR1 and CDR2 sequences are SGHAT and FQNNGV.

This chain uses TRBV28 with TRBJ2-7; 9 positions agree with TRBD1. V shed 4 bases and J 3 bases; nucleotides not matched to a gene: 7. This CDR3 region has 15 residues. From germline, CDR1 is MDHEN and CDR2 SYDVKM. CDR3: CASSSHGTGRYEQYF. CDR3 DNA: TGTGCCAGCAGTTCTCATGGGACAGGGCGCTACGAGCAGTACTTC.

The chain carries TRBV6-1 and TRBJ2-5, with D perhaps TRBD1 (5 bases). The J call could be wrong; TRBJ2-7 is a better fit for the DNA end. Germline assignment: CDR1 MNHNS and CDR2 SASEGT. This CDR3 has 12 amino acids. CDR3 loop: CASSVRGHEQYF. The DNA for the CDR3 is TGTGCCAGCAGTGTTAGGGGCCACGAGCAGTACTTC.

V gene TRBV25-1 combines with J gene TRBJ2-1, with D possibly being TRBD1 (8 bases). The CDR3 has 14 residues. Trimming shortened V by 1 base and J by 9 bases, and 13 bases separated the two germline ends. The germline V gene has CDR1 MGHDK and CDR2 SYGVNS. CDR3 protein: CASSESDREGEQFF. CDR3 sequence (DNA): TGTGCCAGCAGTGAATCGGACAGGGAGGGTGAGCAGTTCTTC.

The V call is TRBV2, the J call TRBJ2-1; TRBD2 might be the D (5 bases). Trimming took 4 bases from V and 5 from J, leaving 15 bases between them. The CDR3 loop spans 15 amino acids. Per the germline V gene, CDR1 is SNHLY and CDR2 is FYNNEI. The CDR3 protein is CASSGWTPLNNEQFF. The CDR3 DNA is TGTGCCAGCAGTGGATGGACTCCGCTAAACAATGAGCAGTTCTTC.

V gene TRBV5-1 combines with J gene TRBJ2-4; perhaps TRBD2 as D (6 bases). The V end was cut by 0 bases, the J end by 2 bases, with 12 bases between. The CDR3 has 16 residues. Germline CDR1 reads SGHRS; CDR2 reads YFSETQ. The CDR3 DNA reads TGCGCCAGCAGCTTGGACGGGGGTCCGACCAAAAACATTCAGTACTTC. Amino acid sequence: CASSLDGGPTKNIQYF.